The T cell receptor (beta chain) under discussion was sequenced for a study of cytomegalovirus exposure and HLA in healthy donors. As for the study in general: The Caucasian-associated ancestry cluster held 65% to 85% of approximately 400 genotyped donors. Whole-study findings and limits: Reportedly, TCR beta sequences accurately predicted HLA-A and HLA-B alleles in most subjects.

Primers included in the PCR were 60 Vbeta and 13 Jbeta primers. Some clones are missing from TCRdb's copy, which holds only in-frame ones; the method was immunoSEQ multiplex PCR. The data show about 130,000 clones, with 84% seen just once and roughly 3% held by the top ten. For this clone: The antigen remains undetermined.

Trimming cost V 2 bases and J 7 bases; bases outside gene matches: 9. The CDR3 sequence is 18 residues long. Germline CDR1 MNHEY, CDR2 SMNVEV (reference sequence). This TCR came from a man over 45 in good health and CMV-seronegative. What was sequenced was PBMCs. V is TRBV27 and J is TRBJ1-6; 12 bases line up with TRBD1. For the CDR3, the DNA is TGTGCCAGCAGTTTACGGGGGACAGGGGGCCTAGGGAATTCACCCCTCCACTTT. This gives the protein CASSLRGTGGLGNSPLHF.